This T cell receptor beta chain is drawn from a study of T cells after yellow fever vaccination. This clonotype has a count of ten or more. Its antigen remains unidentified. Universal primer sites and UMIs were introduced during 5'RACE template-switching synthesis of TCR cDNA. TCRdb used MiXCR to reprocess the 5' RACE reads, holding one entry per CDR3 protein. The sample records 200,000 to 300,000 distinct CDR3 sequences, about 7% being singletons. The CDR3 is 13 amino acids. Trimming cost V 8 bases and J 3 bases; bases outside gene matches: 2. Study observations and caveats: The appearance of a small share of clonotypes in both CD4 and CD8 compartments was observed. A weaker but faster secondary response was observed, peaking on day 5 versus 15.

The sequence was collected from a man under 40 who received the YFV17D yellow fever vaccine. This material consisted of CD4+ T cells sorted from PBMCs, taken on the day of the yellow fever booster vaccination. This chain uses TRBV12-3 or TRBV12-4 with TRBJ1-2; the match to TRBD1 covers 11 bases. The CDR3 nucleotides read TGTGCCAGCGGGGGACAGGGGGACTATGGCTACACCTTC. It translates to CASGGQGDYGYTF.